The T cell receptor (beta chain) under discussion was sequenced for a study of CD8+CD57+ T cells in acquired aplastic anemia. Using genomic DNA as the template, TCR beta VDJ and CDR3 profiling was carried out. TCRdb reanalysed the reads using MiXCR and keeps one entry per CDR3 protein. The table records fewer than 200,000 distinct CDR3 sequences, approximately 52% of them present only once. Germline loops: CDR1 MDHEN, CDR2 SYDVKM. V dropped 7 bases and J dropped 1; count of bases not matched to a gene: 9. This CDR3 has 16 residues. In patients chosen for sequencing, flow cytometry had shown CD8+CD57+ cell expansion.

The chain joins TRBV28 to TRBJ1-4; 7 bases align to TRBD1. The clonotype comes from a human donor with aplastic anemia. Material: sorted CD4+, CD8+, or CD8+CD57+ T cells (not recorded which) from PBMCs. For the CDR3, the DNA is TGTGCCAGCACCCTCGACAGGGCGCTAACTAATGAAAAACTGTTTTTT. Its protein product is CASTLDRALTNEKLFF.